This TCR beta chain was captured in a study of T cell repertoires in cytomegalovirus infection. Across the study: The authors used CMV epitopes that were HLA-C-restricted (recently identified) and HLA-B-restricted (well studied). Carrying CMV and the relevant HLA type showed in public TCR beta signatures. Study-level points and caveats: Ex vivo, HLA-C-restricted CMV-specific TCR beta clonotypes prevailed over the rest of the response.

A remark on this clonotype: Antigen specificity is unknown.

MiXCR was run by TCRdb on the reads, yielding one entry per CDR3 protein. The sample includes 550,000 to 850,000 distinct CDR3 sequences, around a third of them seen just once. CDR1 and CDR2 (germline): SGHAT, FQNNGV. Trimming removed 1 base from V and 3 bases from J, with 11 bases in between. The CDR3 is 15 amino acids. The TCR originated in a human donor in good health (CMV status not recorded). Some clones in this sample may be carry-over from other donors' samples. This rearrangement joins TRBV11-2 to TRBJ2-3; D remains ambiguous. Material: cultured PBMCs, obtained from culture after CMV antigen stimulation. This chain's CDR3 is CASSLAGVWTDTQYF. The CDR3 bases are TGTGCCAGCAGCTTAGCTGGGGTATGGACAGATACGCAGTATTTT.